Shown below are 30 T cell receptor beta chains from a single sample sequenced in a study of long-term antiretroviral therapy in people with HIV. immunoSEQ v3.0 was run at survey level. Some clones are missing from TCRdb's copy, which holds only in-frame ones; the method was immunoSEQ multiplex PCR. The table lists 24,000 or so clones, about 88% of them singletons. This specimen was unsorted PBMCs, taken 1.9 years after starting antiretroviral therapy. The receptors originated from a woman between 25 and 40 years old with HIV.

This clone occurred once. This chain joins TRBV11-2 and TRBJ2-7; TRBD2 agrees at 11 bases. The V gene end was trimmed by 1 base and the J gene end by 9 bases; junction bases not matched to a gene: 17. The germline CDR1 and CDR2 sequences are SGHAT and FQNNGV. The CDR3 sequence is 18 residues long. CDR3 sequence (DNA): TGTGCCAGCAGCTTAGCGGCTAGCGGGGGGCCTTCTATCCGCGGGCAGTACTTC. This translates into CASSLAASGGPSIRGQYF. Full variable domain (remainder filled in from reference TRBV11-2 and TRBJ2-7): EAGVAQSPRYKIIEKRQSVAFWCNPISGHATLYWYQQILGQGPKLLIQFQNNGVVDDSQLPKDRFSAERLKGVDSTLKIQPAKLEDSAVYLCASSLAASGGPSIRGQYFGPGTRLTVT.

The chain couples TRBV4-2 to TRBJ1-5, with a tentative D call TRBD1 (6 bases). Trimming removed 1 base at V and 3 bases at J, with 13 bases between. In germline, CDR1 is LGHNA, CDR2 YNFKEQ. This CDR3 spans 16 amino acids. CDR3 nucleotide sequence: TGTGCCAGCAGCCAAGTACAGGGACTGGTCAATCAGCCCCAGCATTTT. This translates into CASSQVQGLVNQPQHF.

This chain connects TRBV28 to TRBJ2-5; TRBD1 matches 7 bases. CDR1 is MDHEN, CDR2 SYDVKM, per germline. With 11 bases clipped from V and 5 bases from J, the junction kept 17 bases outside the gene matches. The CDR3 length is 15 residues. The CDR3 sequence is CASRKTLGGQETQYF. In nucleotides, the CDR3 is TGTGCCTCTCGTAAGACACTAGGGGGCCAGGAGACCCAGTACTTC. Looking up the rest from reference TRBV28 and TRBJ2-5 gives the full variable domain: DVKVTQSSRYLVKRTGEKVFLECVQDMDHENMFWYRQDPGLGLRLIYFSYDVKMKEKGDIPEGYSVSREKKERFSLILESASTNQTSMYLCASRKTLGGQETQYFGPGTRLLVL.

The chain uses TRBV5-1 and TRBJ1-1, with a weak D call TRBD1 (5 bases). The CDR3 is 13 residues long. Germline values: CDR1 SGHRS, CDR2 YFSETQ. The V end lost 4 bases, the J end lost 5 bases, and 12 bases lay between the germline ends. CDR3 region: CASSHGGETEAFF. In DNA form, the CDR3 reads TGCGCCAGCAGCCATGGGGGTGAGACTGAAGCTTTCTTT.

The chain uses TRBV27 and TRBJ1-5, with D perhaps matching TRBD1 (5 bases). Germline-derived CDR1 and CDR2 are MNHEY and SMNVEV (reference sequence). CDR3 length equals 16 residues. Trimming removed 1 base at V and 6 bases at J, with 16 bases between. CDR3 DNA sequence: TGTGCCAGCAGTTTATGGCCAGGGCCAGGTGGTCAGCCCCAGCATTTT. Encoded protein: CASSLWPGPGGQPQHF.

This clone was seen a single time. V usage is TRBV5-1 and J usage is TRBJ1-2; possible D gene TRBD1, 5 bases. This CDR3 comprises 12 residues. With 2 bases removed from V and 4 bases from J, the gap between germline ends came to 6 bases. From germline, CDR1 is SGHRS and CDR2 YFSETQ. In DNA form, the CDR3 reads TGCGCCAGCAGCTTCGGGACCTATGGCTACACCTTC. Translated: CASSFGTYGYTF.

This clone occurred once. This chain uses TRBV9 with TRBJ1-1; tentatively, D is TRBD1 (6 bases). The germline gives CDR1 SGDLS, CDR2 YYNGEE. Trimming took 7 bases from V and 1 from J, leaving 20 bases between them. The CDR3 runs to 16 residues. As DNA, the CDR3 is TGTGCCAGCTGGGGGCCCCCGGGACACAAGAACACTGAAGCTTTCTTT. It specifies CASWGPPGHKNTEAFF.

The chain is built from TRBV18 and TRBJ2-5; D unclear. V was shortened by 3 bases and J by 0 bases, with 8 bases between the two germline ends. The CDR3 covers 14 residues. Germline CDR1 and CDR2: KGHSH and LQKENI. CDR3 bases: TGTGCCAGCTCACCCGGTCTTAACCAAGAGACCCAGTACTTC. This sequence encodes CASSPGLNQETQYF.

Here the CDR3 reads CASRRTGVFYEQYF. CDR3 bases: TGTGCCAGCCGACGGACAGGGGTTTTCTACGAGCAGTACTTC. The chain uses TRBV27 and TRBJ2-7; 9 bases line up with TRBD1. Germline-derived CDR1 and CDR2 are MNHEY and SMNVEV (reference sequence). Trimming took 8 bases from V and 3 from J; bases not matched to a gene: 8. This CDR3 has 14 residues.

The CDR3 spells CASSGGLAGGQETQYF. The CDR3, as DNA: TGTGCCAGCAGTGGCGGACTAGCGGGGGGACAAGAGACCCAGTACTTC. This chain connects TRBV9 to TRBJ2-5; 14 bases line up with TRBD2. The length of the CDR3 is 16 residues. Germline loops: CDR1 SGDLS, CDR2 YYNGEE. V lost 5 bases, J lost 2 bases, and 5 bases stayed unmatched.

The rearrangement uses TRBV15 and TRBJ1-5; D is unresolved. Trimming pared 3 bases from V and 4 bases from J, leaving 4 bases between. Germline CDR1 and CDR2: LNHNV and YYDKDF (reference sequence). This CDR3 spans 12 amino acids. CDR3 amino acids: CATSSVNQPQHF. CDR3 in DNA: TGTGCCACCAGCAGCGTGAATCAGCCCCAGCATTTT.

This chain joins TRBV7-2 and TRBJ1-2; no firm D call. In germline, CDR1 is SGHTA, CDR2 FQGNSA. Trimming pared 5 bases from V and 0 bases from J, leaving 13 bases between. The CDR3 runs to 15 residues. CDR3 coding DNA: TGTGCCAGCAGCCCCTTTGACGCCGCTAACTATGGCTACACCTTC. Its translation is CASSPFDAANYGYTF.

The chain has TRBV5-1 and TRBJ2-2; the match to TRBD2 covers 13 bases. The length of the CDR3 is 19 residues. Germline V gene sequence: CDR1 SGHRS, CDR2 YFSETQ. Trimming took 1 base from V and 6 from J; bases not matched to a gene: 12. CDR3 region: CASSLTPPGTSGEAGELFF. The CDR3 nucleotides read TGCGCCAGCAGCTTGACCCCACCTGGGACTAGCGGGGAGGCCGGGGAGCTGTTTTTT.

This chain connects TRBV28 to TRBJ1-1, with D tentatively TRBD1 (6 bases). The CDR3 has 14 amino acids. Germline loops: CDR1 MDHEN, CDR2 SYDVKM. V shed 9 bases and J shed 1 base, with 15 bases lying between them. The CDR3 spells CASFPGQGNTEAFF. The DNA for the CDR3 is TGTGCCAGTTTCCCGGGACAAGGGAACACTGAAGCTTTCTTT.

The CDR3: CASSVQQGWEETQYF. CDR3 sequence (DNA): TGTGCCAGCAGCGTTCAACAGGGATGGGAAGAGACCCAGTACTTC. The V gene is TRBV7-9, the J gene TRBJ2-5, with D maybe TRBD1 (6 bases). The CDR3 sequence is 15 residues long. The germline CDR1 and CDR2 sequences are SEHNR and FQNEAQ (reference sequence). The V and J ends lost 5 bases and 3 bases respectively, with 16 bases between them. The full variable domain, rest sourced from reference TRBV7-9 and TRBJ2-5, is DTGVSQNPRHKITKRGQNVTFRCDPISEHNRLYWYRQTLGQGPEFLTYFQNEAQLEKSRLLSDRFSAERPKGSFSTLEIQRTEQGDSAMYLCASSVQQGWEETQYFGPGTRLLVL.

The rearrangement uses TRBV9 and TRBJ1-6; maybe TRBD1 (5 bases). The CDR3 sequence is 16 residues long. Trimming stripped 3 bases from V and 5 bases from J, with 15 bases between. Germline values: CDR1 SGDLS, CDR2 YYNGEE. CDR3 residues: CASSEGEGADNSPLHF. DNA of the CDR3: TGTGCCAGCAGCGAAGGGGAAGGGGCGGATAATTCACCCCTCCACTTT. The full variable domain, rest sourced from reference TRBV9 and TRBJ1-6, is DSGVTQTPKHLITATGQRVTLRCSPRSGDLSVYWYQQSLDQGLQFLIQYYNGEERAKGNILERFSAQQFPDLHSELNLSSLELGDSALYFCASSEGEGADNSPLHFGNGTRLTVT.

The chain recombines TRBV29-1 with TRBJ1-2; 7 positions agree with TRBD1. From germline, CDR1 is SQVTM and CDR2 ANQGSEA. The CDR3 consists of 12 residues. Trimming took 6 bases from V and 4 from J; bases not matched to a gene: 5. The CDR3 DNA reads TGCAGCGTCGCAGGGGGAACCTATGGCTACACCTTC. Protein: CSVAGGTYGYTF.

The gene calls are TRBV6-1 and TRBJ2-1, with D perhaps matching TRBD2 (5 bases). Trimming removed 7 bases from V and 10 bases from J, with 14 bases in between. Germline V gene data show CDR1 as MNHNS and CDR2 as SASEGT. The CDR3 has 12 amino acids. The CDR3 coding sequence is TGTGCCAGCACGGGAACAGTCCGGGAGCAGTTCTTC. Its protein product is CASTGTVREQFF.

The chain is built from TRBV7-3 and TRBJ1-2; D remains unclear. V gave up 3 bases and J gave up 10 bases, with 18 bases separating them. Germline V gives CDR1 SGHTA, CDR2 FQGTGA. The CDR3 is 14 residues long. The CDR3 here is CASSFTPGLGVYTF. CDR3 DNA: TGTGCCAGCAGCTTTACTCCGGGCTTAGGAGTCTACACCTTC.

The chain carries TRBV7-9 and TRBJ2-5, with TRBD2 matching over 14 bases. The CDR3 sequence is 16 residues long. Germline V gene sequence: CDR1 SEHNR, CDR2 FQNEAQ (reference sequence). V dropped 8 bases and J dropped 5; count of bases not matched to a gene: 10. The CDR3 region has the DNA TGTGCCAGCTCATGGACTAGCGGGGGGCGAACGGAGACCCAGTACTTC. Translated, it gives CASSWTSGGRTETQYF.

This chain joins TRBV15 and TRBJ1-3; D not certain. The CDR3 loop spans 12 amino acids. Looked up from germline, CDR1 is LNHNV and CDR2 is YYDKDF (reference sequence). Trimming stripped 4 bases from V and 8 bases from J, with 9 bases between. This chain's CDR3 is CATSIPVDTIYF. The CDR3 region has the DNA TGTGCCACCAGCATTCCGGTGGACACCATATATTTT.

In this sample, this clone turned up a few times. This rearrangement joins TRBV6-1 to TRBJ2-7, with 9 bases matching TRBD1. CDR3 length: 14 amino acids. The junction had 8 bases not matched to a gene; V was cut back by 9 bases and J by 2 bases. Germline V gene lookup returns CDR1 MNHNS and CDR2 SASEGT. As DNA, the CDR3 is TGTGCCAGTTCCACGGGACAGGGTCCCTACGAGCAGTACTTC. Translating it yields CASSTGQGPYEQYF.

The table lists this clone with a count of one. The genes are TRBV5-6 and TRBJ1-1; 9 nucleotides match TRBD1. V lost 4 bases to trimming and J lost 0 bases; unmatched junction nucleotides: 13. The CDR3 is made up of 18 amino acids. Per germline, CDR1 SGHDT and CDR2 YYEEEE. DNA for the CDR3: TGTGCCAGCAGCAGGGGACAGGGAAAATCTCTCATGAACACTGAAGCTTTCTTT. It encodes CASSRGQGKSLMNTEAFF. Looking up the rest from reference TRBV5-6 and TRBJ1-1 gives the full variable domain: DAGVTQSPTHLIKTRGQQVTLRCSPKSGHDTVSWYQQALGQGPQFIFQYYEEEERQRGNFPDRFSGHQFPNYSSELNVNALLLGDSALYLCASSRGQGKSLMNTEAFFGQGTRLTVV.

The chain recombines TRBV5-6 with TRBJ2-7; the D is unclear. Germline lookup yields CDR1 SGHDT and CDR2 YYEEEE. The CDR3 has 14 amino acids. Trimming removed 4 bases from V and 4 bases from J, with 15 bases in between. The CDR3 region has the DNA TGTGCCAGCAGCATACGGACGAGAGGATACGAGCAGTACTTC. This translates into CASSIRTRGYEQYF.

The CDR3 DNA reads TGTGCCAGCAGTGACGGAGGTTTGGGCACAGATACGCAGTATTTT. Protein product: CASSDGGLGTDTQYF. V gene TRBV6-1 combines with J gene TRBJ2-3; D is possibly TRBD2 (5 bases). CDR1 and CDR2 (germline): MNHNS, SASEGT. The CDR3 is made up of 15 amino acids. Trimming removed 3 bases at V and 1 base at J, with 11 bases between.

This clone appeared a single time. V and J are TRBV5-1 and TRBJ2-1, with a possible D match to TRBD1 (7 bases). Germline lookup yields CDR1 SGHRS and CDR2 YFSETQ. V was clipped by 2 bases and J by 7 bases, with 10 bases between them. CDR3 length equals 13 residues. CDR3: CASSLAGGNEQFF. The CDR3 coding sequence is TGCGCCAGCAGCTTAGCAGGGGGGAATGAGCAGTTCTTC.

The CDR3 loop reads CAWHRSGYGNSPLHF. The CDR3 DNA reads as TGTGCCTGGCACCGTTCGGGCTACGGTAATTCACCCCTCCACTTT. The rearrangement uses TRBV30 and TRBJ1-6; no clear D. Germline CDR1 and CDR2: GTSNPN and SVGIG (reference sequence). The ends were cut back, 5 bases at V and 6 bases at J, with 17 bases in the middle. This CDR3 has 15 amino acids.

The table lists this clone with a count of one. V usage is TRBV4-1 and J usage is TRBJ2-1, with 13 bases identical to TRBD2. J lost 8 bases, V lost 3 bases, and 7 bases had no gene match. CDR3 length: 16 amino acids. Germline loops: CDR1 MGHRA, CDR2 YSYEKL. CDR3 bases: TGCGCCAGCAGCCAGCAAACTAGCGGGGGGGGTTATGAGCAGTTCTTC. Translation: CASSQQTSGGGYEQFF.

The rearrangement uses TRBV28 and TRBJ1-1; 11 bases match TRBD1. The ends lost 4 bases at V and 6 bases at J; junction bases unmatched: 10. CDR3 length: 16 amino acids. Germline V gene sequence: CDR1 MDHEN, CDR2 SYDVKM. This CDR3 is CASSWGTGGTGAEAFF. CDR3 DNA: TGTGCCAGCAGTTGGGGGACAGGGGGAACTGGGGCTGAAGCTTTCTTT.

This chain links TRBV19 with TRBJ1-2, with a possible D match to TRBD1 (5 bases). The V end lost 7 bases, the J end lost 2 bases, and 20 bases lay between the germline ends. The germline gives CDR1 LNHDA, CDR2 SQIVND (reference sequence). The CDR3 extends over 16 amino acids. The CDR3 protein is CASTGVEEGKNYGYTF. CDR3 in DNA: TGTGCCAGTACAGGAGTGGAGGAGGGGAAGAACTATGGCTACACCTTC.